These 10 T cell receptor beta chains share one sample of origin, sequenced in a study of T cells in tumors after PD-1 blockade. The protocol was immunoSEQ multiplex PCR, while the TCRdb copy is restricted to in-frame clones and leaves out a portion. The sample lists about 5,800 clones, about two thirds seen once, with 5% to 5.5% in the top ten. The sample in question was tumor tissue, obtained before anti-PD-1 treatment. The receptors stem from a human donor with basal cell carcinoma.

This clone was seen just once. V and J are TRBV19 and TRBJ2-7, with 7 bases that match TRBD1. Trimming removed 4 bases from V and 3 bases from J; junction bases left unmatched: 3. CDR3 length: 13 amino acids. The germline V gene encodes CDR1 LNHDA and CDR2 SQIVND (reference sequence). CDR3 coding DNA: TGTGCCAGTAGTAGGGACAGCGTCTACGAGCAGTACTTC. It codes for CASSRDSVYEQYF.

The J gene is TRBJ1-1, the V gene TRBV2; 7 positions agree with TRBD1. Looked up from germline, CDR1 is SNHLY and CDR2 is FYNNEI. V dropped 6 bases and J dropped 2; count of bases not matched to a gene: 6. The CDR3 runs 14 residues. This chain's CDR3 is CASRMTGPNTEAFF. The CDR3 coding sequence is TGTGCCAGCAGAATGACAGGGCCCAACACTGAAGCTTTCTTT.

The CDR3 here is CASSILDSLNQPQHF. The DNA for the CDR3 is TGTGCCAGTAGTATCCTGGACAGCTTAAATCAGCCCCAGCATTTT. This rearrangement joins TRBV19 to TRBJ1-5, with D perhaps TRBD1 (6 bases). Germline CDR1 reads LNHDA; CDR2 reads SQIVND (reference sequence). The CDR3 loop spans 15 amino acids. With 3 bases removed from V and 4 bases from J, the gap between germline ends came to 13 bases.

The rearrangement links TRBV7-8 to TRBJ1-2; tentatively, D is TRBD1 (5 bases). This CDR3 contains 14 residues. The V and J ends lost 0 bases and 8 bases respectively, with 13 bases between them. CDR1 and CDR2 from the germline V gene are SGHVS and FQNEAQ. This chain's CDR3 is CASSLAGEESGYTF. In DNA form, the CDR3 reads TGTGCCAGCAGCTTAGCGGGGGAGGAGAGCGGCTACACCTTC.

The rearrangement links TRBV7-6 to TRBJ2-3; a weak D match, TRBD1 (6 bases). There are 14 residues in the CDR3. V lost 5 bases, J lost 1 base, and 10 bases lay in between. Germline CDR1 and CDR2: SGHVS and FNYEAQ. The CDR3 DNA follows: TGTGCCAGCAGCCCGGACAGTCGCACAGATACGCAGTATTTT. Translated, it gives CASSPDSRTDTQYF.

The rearrangement joins TRBV19 to TRBJ2-3; 12 bases are a match to TRBD2. V lost 5 bases to trimming and J lost 9 bases; unmatched junction nucleotides: 15. This CDR3 contains 17 residues. Germline assignment: CDR1 LNHDA and CDR2 SQIVND (reference sequence). The CDR3 nucleotides read TGTGCCAGTAGTTCGACTAGCGGGGGCCTAAAACTCGTAACGCAGTATTTT. Translation: CASSSTSGGLKLVTQYF.

The chain is built from TRBV4-1 and TRBJ2-7; 7 bases are shared with TRBD1. This CDR3 contains 15 residues. V gave up 1 base and J gave up 6 bases; unmatched junction bases: 9. The germline CDR1 and CDR2 sequences are MGHRA and YSYEKL. CDR3 in DNA: TGCGCCAGCAGCCAAGTCCGGGACAGTGCCCCCGAGCAGTACTTC. Its protein product is CASSQVRDSAPEQYF.

The sample holds one count of this clone. This chain connects TRBV6-6 to TRBJ2-5; no reliable D call. The CDR3 runs to 13 residues. Germline V gene data show CDR1 as MNHNY and CDR2 as SVGAGI (reference sequence). V was cut by 2 bases and J by 0 bases, with 4 bases left in between. The CDR3 DNA reads TGTGCCAGCAGTTACCACAACCAAGAGACCCAGTACTTC. Its translation: CASSYHNQETQYF.

This chain links TRBV13 with TRBJ2-1, with 9 positions matching TRBD2. After removal of 5 bases from V and 7 bases from J, the junction contained 12 bases not matched to a gene. The CDR3 is made up of 16 amino acids. CDR1 PRHDT and CDR2 FYEKMQ come from the germline V gene (reference sequence). Here the CDR3 DNA reads TGTGCCAGCAGCCCTACCGCGGGGGGGCCCAATAATGAGCAGTTCTTC. The encoded protein is CASSPTAGGPNNEQFF.

The chain employs TRBV10-1 and TRBJ1-3, with D unclear. Germline V gives CDR1 WNHNN, CDR2 SYGVQD (reference sequence). The V end lost 4 bases, the J end lost 1 base, and 8 bases lay between the germline ends. This CDR3 has 14 residues. The CDR3 sequence is CASSGRVSGNTIYF. Written as DNA, the CDR3 is TGCGCCAGCAGTGGTCGAGTTTCTGGAAACACCATATATTTT.